This entry describes one TCR beta chain. Its antigen is currently unknown. The sample is drawn from a study of tumor-infiltrating lymphocytes in primary liver carcinoma. Turning to the study itself: Patients, male and female, were 30 to 69 years old.

Co-extracted RNA and DNA came from about 19-30 mg of unsorted bulk tissue. Per tumor, sampling covered five separate regions. Per the germline V gene, CDR1 is SGHAT and CDR2 is FQNNGV. The CDR3 has 14 residues. V dropped 7 bases and J dropped 8; count of bases not matched to a gene: 10. TCR beta cDNA was reverse-transcribed from about 500 ng of total RNA. The reaction used a constant-region primer and ProtoScript II reverse transcriptase. Amplification in three nested multiplex PCR rounds with slightly modified ARM-PCR gave rise to TCR beta libraries. Primers for the first two PCR rounds were TRBV1-TRBV30 forward primers and a C-beta reverse primer (roughly 10 cycles per round). TCRdb redid the calling of the multiplex PCR reads with MiXCR, one entry per CDR3 protein. The table shows around 70,000 distinct CDR3 sequences, with roughly three quarters occurring only once. Study outcomes and limitations: Blood trailed tumors significantly in top-250-clone fraction (p = 0.039).

This sequence was found in a man in his forties with primary liver carcinoma and hepatitis B virus infection. The sequenced material came from liver tumor tissue from sampling region 4. Subset specified: tumor region T4, right-lateral pole. The chain joins TRBV11-2 to TRBJ1-4; 7 nucleotides agree with TRBD1. CDR3 residues: CASIDRVGQEKLFF. DNA of the CDR3: TGTGCCAGCATCGACAGGGTGGGGCAAGAAAAACTGTTTTTT.